The next 28 T cell receptor beta chains were all read from a single sample in a study of blood T cell repertoires in COVID-19. Profiling relied on immunoSEQ multiplex PCR, and the TCRdb table lists in-frame clones only, not all of them. The sample records approximately 170,000 clones, approximately 80% being singletons. Material: PBMCs or T cells enriched from blood (not recorded which). The receptors stem from a middle-aged man who had recovered from COVID-19.

The V and J genes are TRBV18 and TRBJ2-7, with TRBD1 matching 8 bases. Trimming removed 3 bases from V and 7 bases from J; junction bases left unmatched: 8. From germline, CDR1 is KGHSH and CDR2 LQKENI. The length of the CDR3 is 14 residues. CDR3 protein: CASSPKNTGGEQYF. CDR3 nucleotides: TGTGCCAGCTCACCCAAAAATACAGGGGGTGAGCAGTACTTC.

This chain uses TRBV28 with TRBJ1-5, with D uncertain. There are 14 residues in the CDR3. Germline V gene data show CDR1 as MDHEN and CDR2 as SYDVKM. The germline V and J ends were trimmed by 7 bases and 4 bases, with 14 bases remaining between them. CDR3: CASTITEKNQPQHF. CDR3 in DNA: TGTGCCAGCACAATTACGGAGAAAAATCAGCCCCAGCATTTT. The full variable domain, rest sourced from reference TRBV28 and TRBJ1-5, is DVKVTQSSRYLVKRTGEKVFLECVQDMDHENMFWYRQDPGLGLRLIYFSYDVKMKEKGDIPEGYSVSREKKERFSLILESASTNQTSMYLCASTITEKNQPQHFGDGTRLSIL.

The chain has TRBV7-9 and TRBJ2-1; 14 bases are shared with TRBD2. CDR3 length equals 16 residues. Germline CDR1 reads SEHNR; CDR2 reads FQNEAQ (reference sequence). The V segment lost 7 bases and the J segment 4 bases; nucleotides outside the gene matches: 6. CDR3 sequence reads: CASNRLAGGIYNEQFF. The CDR3 DNA sequence: TGTGCCAGCAACCGACTAGCGGGGGGGATATACAATGAGCAGTTCTTC.

The rearrangement links TRBV19 to TRBJ1-2; tentative D call: TRBD1 (6 bases). Germline V gene data show CDR1 as LNHDA and CDR2 as SQIVND (reference sequence). Trimming shortened V by 2 bases and J by 1 base, and 11 bases separated the two germline ends. The CDR3 covers 15 residues. CDR3 sequence: CASSIFPDSNYGYTF. For the CDR3, the DNA is TGTGCCAGTAGTATATTCCCGGACAGTAACTATGGCTACACCTTC. Full variable domain (missing parts from reference TRBV19 and TRBJ1-2): DGGITQSPKYLFRKEGQNVTLSCEQNLNHDAMYWYRQDPGQGLRLIYYSQIVNDFQKGDIAEGYSVSREKKESFPLTVTSAQKNPTAFYLCASSIFPDSNYGYTFGSGTRLTVV.

This rearrangement joins TRBV4-2 to TRBJ2-1, with TRBD2 identical over 10 bases. The germline V gene encodes CDR1 LGHNA and CDR2 YNFKEQ. The CDR3 runs to 17 residues. With 0 bases clipped from V and 5 bases from J, the junction kept 7 bases outside the gene matches. CDR3 in amino acids: CASSQDLLAGTHNEQFF. The CDR3 DNA reads TGTGCCAGCAGCCAAGATTTACTAGCGGGGACCCACAATGAGCAGTTCTTC.

V is TRBV19 and J is TRBJ2-1; unclear D gene. This CDR3 has 14 amino acids. Trimming removed 0 bases from V and 8 bases from J, with 11 bases in between. The germline gives CDR1 LNHDA, CDR2 SQIVND (reference sequence). CDR3 residues: CASSIDLTVDEQFF. The CDR3 DNA sequence: TGTGCCAGTAGTATAGATCTAACAGTCGATGAGCAGTTCTTC.

The chain links TRBV7-3 to TRBJ2-2; D possibly corresponds to TRBD1 (5 bases). Germline V CDR1 and CDR2: SGHTA, FQGTGA. With 1 base removed from V and 6 bases from J, the gap between germline ends came to 9 bases. The CDR3 is made up of 14 amino acids. In nucleotides, the CDR3 is TGTGCCAGCAGCTTAATCTCAGGGTCCGGGGAGCTGTTTTTT. Its protein is CASSLISGSGELFF.

The V gene is TRBV27, the J gene TRBJ1-1; D might be TRBD1 (6 bases). Germline V CDR1 and CDR2: MNHEY, SMNVEV (reference sequence). This CDR3 has 15 amino acids. Trimming pared 7 bases from V and 0 bases from J, leaving 15 bases between. This CDR3 reads CASIPRQALNTEAFF. CDR3 in DNA: TGTGCCAGCATTCCCAGACAGGCCTTGAACACTGAAGCTTTCTTT.

DNA for the CDR3: TGTGCCAGCTCACCAACACCCCAGGGCCTGGGAGGACGGTCACCCCTCCACTTT. Translated: CASSPTPQGLGGRSPLHF. This chain connects TRBV18 to TRBJ1-6; the D gene is possibly TRBD1 (5 bases). This CDR3 has 18 residues. Germline CDR1 and CDR2: KGHSH and LQKENI. V lost 2 bases, J lost 10 bases, and 24 bases lay in between.

The chain employs TRBV7-2 and TRBJ1-1; 8 positions match TRBD1. The CDR3 length is 16 residues. The ends lost 1 base at V and 1 base at J; junction bases unmatched: 5. In germline, CDR1 is SGHTA, CDR2 FQGNSA. The CDR3: CASSLVGQVKNTEAFF. In DNA form, the CDR3 reads TGTGCCAGCAGCTTAGTGGGACAGGTCAAGAACACTGAAGCTTTCTTT.

The chain combines TRBV5-1 with TRBJ1-4; unclear D gene. The CDR3 is made up of 12 amino acids. From germline, CDR1 is SGHRS and CDR2 YFSETQ. Trimming shortened V by 0 bases and J by 7 bases, and 4 bases separated the two germline ends. The CDR3 here is CASSLAGEKLFF. Here the CDR3 DNA reads TGCGCCAGCAGCTTGGCCGGTGAAAAACTGTTTTTT.

CDR3 coding DNA: TGCGCCAGCAGCCAAGAACCAGGGGCGGCTGAAGCTTTCTTT. It yields the protein CASSQEPGAAEAFF. The rearrangement joins TRBV4-3 to TRBJ1-1, with a possible D match to TRBD1 (6 bases). The CDR3 has 14 amino acids. CDR1 is LGHNA, CDR2 YSLEER, per germline. V was cut by 0 bases and J by 6 bases, with 11 bases left in between.

The count of this clone is one. This chain uses TRBV9 with TRBJ2-3; 9 nucleotides match TRBD1. V gave up 2 bases and J gave up 6 bases; unmatched junction bases: 4. Germline values: CDR1 SGDLS, CDR2 YYNGEE. This CDR3 is 14 amino acids long. This CDR3 is CASSVGQGSDTQYF. CDR3 sequence (DNA): TGTGCCAGCAGCGTGGGACAGGGTTCGGATACGCAGTATTTT. Full variable domain (outside the CDR3, taken from reference TRBV9 and TRBJ2-3): DSGVTQTPKHLITATGQRVTLRCSPRSGDLSVYWYQQSLDQGLQFLIQYYNGEERAKGNILERFSAQQFPDLHSELNLSSLELGDSALYFCASSVGQGSDTQYFGPGTRLTVL.

This chain links TRBV5-4 with TRBJ2-5; 9 bases are a match to TRBD1. Germline lookup yields CDR1 SGHNT and CDR2 YYREEE (reference sequence). V lost 1 base and J lost 2; bases outside the gene matches: 3. The CDR3 loop spans 15 amino acids. The CDR3, as DNA: TGTGCCAGCAGCTTGAAAGGGACAGGGCAAGAGACCCAGTACTTC. Translated: CASSLKGTGQETQYF.

The gene calls are TRBV5-1 and TRBJ1-1, with D possibly matching TRBD1 (5 bases). Germline V gene lookup returns CDR1 SGHRS and CDR2 YFSETQ. The CDR3 contains 11 residues. V lost 1 base, J lost 7 bases, and 5 bases lay in between. CDR3 coding DNA: TGCGCCAGCAGCTTGAGGGGTGAAGCTTTCTTT. Amino acid sequence: CASSLRGEAFF.

The V gene is TRBV7-8, the J gene TRBJ2-7; the D gene is possibly TRBD1 (5 bases). The CDR3 runs 15 residues. Trimming removed 5 bases from V and 3 bases from J, with 17 bases in between. Germline V gene data show CDR1 as SGHVS and CDR2 as FQNEAQ. This CDR3 is CASSRTDSSGYEQYF. CDR3 nucleotides: TGTGCCAGCAGCCGTACCGACAGTTCTGGCTACGAGCAGTACTTC.

The CDR3 bases are TGTGCCAGCAGCCAGGGGACAGTCCGGGAGACCCAGTACTTC. The encoded protein is CASSQGTVRETQYF. The chain carries TRBV4-2 and TRBJ2-5; 7 bases are a match to TRBD1. The CDR3 contains 14 residues. The V gene end was trimmed by 3 bases and the J gene end by 5 bases; junction bases not matched to a gene: 6. Germline lookup yields CDR1 LGHNA and CDR2 YNFKEQ.

This sequence joins TRBV6-5 and TRBJ1-1; 8 bases align to TRBD1. The germline CDR1 and CDR2 sequences are MNHEY and SVGAGI. This CDR3 comprises 15 residues. V shed 4 bases and J 7 bases; nucleotides not matched to a gene: 11. CDR3 residues: CASSFRPGDRLEAFF. The CDR3 coding sequence is TGTGCCAGCAGTTTCCGCCCGGGGGACAGGCTTGAAGCTTTCTTT.

The chain links TRBV18 to TRBJ2-7; weak D call: TRBD2 (6 bases). The germline CDR1 and CDR2 sequences are KGHSH and LQKENI. Trimming took off 3 bases at V and 7 bases at J, with 16 bases between the two ends. The CDR3 spans 14 residues. The CDR3 region has the DNA TGTGCCAGCTCACCCCTCACCGTGGGGAGGGAGCAGTACTTC. It specifies CASSPLTVGREQYF.

The chain employs TRBV7-6 and TRBJ2-4; 8 bases line up with TRBD1. V lost 3 bases, J lost 4 bases, and 5 bases stayed unmatched. CDR1 SGHVS and CDR2 FNYEAQ come from the germline V gene. The CDR3 covers 15 residues. CDR3 amino acids: CASSLAGGAKNIQYF. The CDR3 DNA reads TGTGCCAGCAGCTTGGCAGGGGGCGCGAAAAACATTCAGTACTTC.

The J gene is TRBJ1-2, the V gene TRBV5-1; D perhaps matches TRBD1 (5 bases). The CDR3 extends over 16 amino acids. Germline loops: CDR1 SGHRS, CDR2 YFSETQ. Trimming left V 1 base short and J 1 base short, with 14 bases between. CDR3 DNA: TGCGCCAGCAGCTTGATTCCCCGGGACTGTAACTATGGCTACACCTTC. This encodes CASSLIPRDCNYGYTF.

This clone has a handful of counts. The chain combines TRBV9 with TRBJ2-3; D possibly corresponds to TRBD2 (7 bases). V was pared by 0 bases and J by 5 bases, with 13 bases between. Germline lookup yields CDR1 SGDLS and CDR2 YYNGEE. This CDR3 is 15 amino acids long. The CDR3 is CASSVGGGLQDTQYF. The CDR3 DNA is TGTGCCAGCAGCGTAGGGGGGGGCCTTCAAGATACGCAGTATTTT.

The rearrangement uses TRBV12-5 and TRBJ2-1, with D tentatively TRBD2 (6 bases). Germline V gives CDR1 LGHNT, CDR2 FRNRAP. The CDR3 runs to 15 residues. V dropped 7 bases and J dropped 8 bases, with 21 bases sitting between them. For the CDR3, the DNA is TGTGCTAGTGTGATCGGGACCCTCGGGAGAGATGAGCAGTTCTTC. Its protein is CASVIGTLGRDEQFF.

There are a few counts of this clone. J is TRBJ1-6 and V is TRBV28; D gene uncertain. Germline CDR1 and CDR2: MDHEN and SYDVKM. The CDR3 loop spans 14 amino acids. The ends were cut back, 2 bases at V and 9 bases at J, with 11 bases in the middle. The CDR3 reads CASSLGLLTSPLHF. The CDR3 DNA is TGTGCCAGCAGTTTAGGACTGCTAACTTCACCCCTCCACTTT.

This chain links TRBV3-1 (or the pseudogene TRBV3-2) with TRBJ1-4; D remains ambiguous. The V gene's germline CDR1 is LGHDT and CDR2 YNNKEL (reference sequence). This CDR3 comprises 13 residues. Trimming pared 1 base from V and 5 bases from J, leaving 5 bases between. The CDR3 coding sequence is TGTGCCAGCAGCCAAGTCCAGAATGAAAAACTGTTTTTT. Encoded protein: CASSQVQNEKLFF.

The V call is TRBV7-9, the J call TRBJ1-2; D gene uncertain. Germline CDR1 and CDR2: SEHNR and FQNEAQ (reference sequence). This CDR3 spans 14 amino acids. V gave up 3 bases and J gave up 9 bases, with 17 bases separating them. CDR3 in DNA: TGTGCCAGCAGCTTGGCGGGTCGGATCGTAAGCTACACCTTC. This encodes CASSLAGRIVSYTF.

The CDR3 is CASSKIPGVGQPQHF. The CDR3 DNA follows: TGTGCCAGCAGCAAAATACCAGGGGTGGGACAGCCCCAGCATTTT. The chain couples TRBV21-1 to TRBJ1-5; TRBD1, the D gene given by the table, was not confirmed from the DNA. TRBV21-1 is a pseudogene. CDR3 length equals 15 residues.

This rearrangement joins TRBV9 to TRBJ1-1; D is possibly TRBD1 (6 bases). The CDR3 loop spans 19 amino acids. CDR1 is SGDLS and CDR2 is YYNGEE in the germline V gene. V lost 4 bases to trimming and J lost 1 base, with 26 bases between them. Here the CDR3 DNA reads TGTGCCAGCAGCCCTAGGGAGGGGGAGGCTGGCGTCAAGAACACTGAAGCTTTCTTT. Protein product: CASSPREGEAGVKNTEAFF.